This TCR beta chain was found in a study of cytomegalovirus exposure and HLA in healthy donors. In germline, CDR1 is KGHSH, CDR2 LQKENI. This CDR3 spans 13 amino acids. With 6 bases clipped from V and 6 bases from J, the junction kept 6 bases outside the gene matches. Overall study results and limits: Researchers reported from a later analysis that most CMV-associated TCR beta chains appeared HLA-restricted.

A multiplex PCR was run with 60 Vbeta primers and 13 Jbeta primers. Sequencing used immunoSEQ multiplex PCR; TCRdb keeps in-frame clones, though not all of them. Counted here are about 160,000 clones, 65% to 85% occurring once; the ten biggest clones make up 6.3%. Remarks on this clone: Its specificity is unknown.

Donors were nominally healthy when sampled, though unrecorded immune exposures were likely. This clonotype was sampled from a male donor in good health and CMV-seropositive. Material: PBMCs. The gene calls are TRBV18 and TRBJ2-7; 9 bases are a match to TRBD1. CDR3 loop: CASSGTGLIEQYF. For the CDR3, the DNA is TGTGCCAGCTCCGGGACAGGGCTGATCGAGCAGTACTTC.